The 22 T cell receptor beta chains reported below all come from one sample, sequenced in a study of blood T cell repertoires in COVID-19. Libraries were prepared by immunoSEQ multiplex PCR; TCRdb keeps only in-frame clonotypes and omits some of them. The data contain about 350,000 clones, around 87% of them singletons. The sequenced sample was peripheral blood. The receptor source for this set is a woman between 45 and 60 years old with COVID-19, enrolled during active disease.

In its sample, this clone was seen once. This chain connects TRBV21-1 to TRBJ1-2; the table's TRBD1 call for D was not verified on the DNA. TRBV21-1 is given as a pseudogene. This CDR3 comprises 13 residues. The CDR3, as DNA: TGTGCCAAGGACAGGGAATCTAACTATGGCTACACCTTC. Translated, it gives CAKDRESNYGYTF.

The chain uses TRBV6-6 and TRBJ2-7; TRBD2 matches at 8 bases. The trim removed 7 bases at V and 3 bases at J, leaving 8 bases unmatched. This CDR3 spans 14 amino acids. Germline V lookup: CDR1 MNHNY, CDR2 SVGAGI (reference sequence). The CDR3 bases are TGTGCCAGCAACCCAAAGGGACTAGACTACGAGCAGTACTTC. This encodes CASNPKGLDYEQYF.

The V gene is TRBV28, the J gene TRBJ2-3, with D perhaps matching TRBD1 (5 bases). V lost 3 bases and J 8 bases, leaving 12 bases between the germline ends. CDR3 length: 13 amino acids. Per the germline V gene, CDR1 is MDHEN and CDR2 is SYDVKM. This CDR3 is CASSLQGGGTQYF. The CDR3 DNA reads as TGTGCCAGCAGTTTGCAGGGCGGTGGTACGCAGTATTTT.

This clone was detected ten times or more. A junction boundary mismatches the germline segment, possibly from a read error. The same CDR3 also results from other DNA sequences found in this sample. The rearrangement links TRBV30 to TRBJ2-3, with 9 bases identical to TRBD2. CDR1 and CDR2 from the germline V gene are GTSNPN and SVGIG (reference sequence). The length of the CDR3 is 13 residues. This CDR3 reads CAWTGTSRDTQYF. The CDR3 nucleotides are TGTGCCTGGACCGGGACTAGCAGAGATACGCAGTATTTT.

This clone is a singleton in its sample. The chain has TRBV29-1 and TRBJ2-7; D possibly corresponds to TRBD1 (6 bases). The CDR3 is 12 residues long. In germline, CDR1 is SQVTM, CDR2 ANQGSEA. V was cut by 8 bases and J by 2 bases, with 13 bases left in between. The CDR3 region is CSTGQNAYEQYF. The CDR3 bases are TGCAGCACTGGACAGAACGCCTACGAGCAGTACTTC.

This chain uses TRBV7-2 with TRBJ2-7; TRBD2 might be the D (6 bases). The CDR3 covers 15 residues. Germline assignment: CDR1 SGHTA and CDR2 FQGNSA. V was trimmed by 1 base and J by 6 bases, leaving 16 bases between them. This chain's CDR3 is CASSLGGAAGGEQYF. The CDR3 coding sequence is TGTGCCAGCAGCTTAGGGGGCGCAGCGGGTGGCGAGCAGTACTTC.

CDR3 nucleotide sequence: TGTGCCAGCAGCTTAGTAGGGGTCCACGAGCAGTACTTC. As protein: CASSLVGVHEQYF. This chain uses TRBV7-9 with TRBJ2-7; D might be TRBD1 (5 bases). V was pared by 1 base and J by 5 bases, with 9 bases between. The CDR3 runs to 13 residues. CDR1 is SEHNR, CDR2 FQNEAQ, per germline (reference sequence).

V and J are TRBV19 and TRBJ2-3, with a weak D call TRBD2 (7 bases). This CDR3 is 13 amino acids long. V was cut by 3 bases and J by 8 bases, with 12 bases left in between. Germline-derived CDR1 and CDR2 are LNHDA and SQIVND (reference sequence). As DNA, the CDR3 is TGTGCCAGTAGTATGATGGGAGGGGGTACGCAGTATTTT. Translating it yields CASSMMGGGTQYF.

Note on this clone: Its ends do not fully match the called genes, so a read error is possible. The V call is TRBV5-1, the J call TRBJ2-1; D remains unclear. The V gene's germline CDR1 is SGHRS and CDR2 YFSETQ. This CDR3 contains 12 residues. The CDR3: CASSSVRNELFF. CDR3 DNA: TGCGCCAGCAGCTCCGTTCGCAATGAGCTGTTCTTC. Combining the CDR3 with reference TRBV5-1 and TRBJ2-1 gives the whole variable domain KAGVTQTPRYLIKTRGQQVTLSCSPISGHRSVSWYQQTPGQGLQFLFEYFSETQRNKGNFPGRFSGRQFSNSRSEMNVSTLELGDSALYLCASSSVRNELFFGPGTRLTVL.

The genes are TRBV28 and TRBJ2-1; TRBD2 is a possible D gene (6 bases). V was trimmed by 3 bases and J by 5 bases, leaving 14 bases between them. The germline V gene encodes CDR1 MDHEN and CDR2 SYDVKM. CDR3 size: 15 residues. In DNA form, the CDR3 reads TGTGCCAGCAGTTTGTTTGCGGGATGGGACAATGAGCAGTTCTTC. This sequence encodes CASSLFAGWDNEQFF.

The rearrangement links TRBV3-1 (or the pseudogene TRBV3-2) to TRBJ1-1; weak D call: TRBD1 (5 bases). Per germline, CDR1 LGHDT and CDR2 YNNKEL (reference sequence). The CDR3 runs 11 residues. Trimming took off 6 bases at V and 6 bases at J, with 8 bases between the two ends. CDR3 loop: CASRGRAEAFF. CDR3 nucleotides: TGTGCCAGCAGGGGGCGCGCTGAAGCTTTCTTT.

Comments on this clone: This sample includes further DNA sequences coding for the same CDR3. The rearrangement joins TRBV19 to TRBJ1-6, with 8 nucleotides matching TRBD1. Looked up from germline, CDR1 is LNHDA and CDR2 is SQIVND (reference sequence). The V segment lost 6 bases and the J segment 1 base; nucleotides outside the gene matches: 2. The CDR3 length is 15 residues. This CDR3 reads CASSRQGSYNSPLHF. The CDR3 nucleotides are TGTGCCAGTAGCCGACAGGGGTCCTATAATTCACCCCTCCACTTT.

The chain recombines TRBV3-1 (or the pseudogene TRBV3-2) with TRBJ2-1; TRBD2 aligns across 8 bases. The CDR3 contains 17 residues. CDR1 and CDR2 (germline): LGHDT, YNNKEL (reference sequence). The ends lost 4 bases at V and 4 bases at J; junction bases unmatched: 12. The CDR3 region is CASSPSLGAGGYNEQFF. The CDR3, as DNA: TGTGCCAGCAGCCCCTCCCTAGGTGCGGGAGGTTACAATGAGCAGTTCTTC.

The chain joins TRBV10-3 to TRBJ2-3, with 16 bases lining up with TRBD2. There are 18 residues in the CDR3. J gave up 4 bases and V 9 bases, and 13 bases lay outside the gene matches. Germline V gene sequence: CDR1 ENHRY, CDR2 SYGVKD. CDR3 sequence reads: CAMRGVGTSGRAADTQYF. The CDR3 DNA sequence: TGTGCCATGCGAGGTGTAGGGACTAGCGGGAGGGCCGCAGATACGCAGTATTTT.

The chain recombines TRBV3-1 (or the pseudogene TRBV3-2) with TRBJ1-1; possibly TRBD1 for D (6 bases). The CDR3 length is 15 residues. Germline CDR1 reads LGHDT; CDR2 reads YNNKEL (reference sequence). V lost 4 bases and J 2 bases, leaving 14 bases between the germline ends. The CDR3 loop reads CASSPGQLRNTEAFF. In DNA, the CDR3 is TGTGCCAGCAGCCCCGGACAGCTTAGAAACACTGAAGCTTTCTTT.

CDR3 in DNA: TGTGCCAGCAGTTTGAGGCAGGGGGCCTACGAGCAGTACTTC. Its translation: CASSLRQGAYEQYF. The gene calls are TRBV28 and TRBJ2-7; 7 bases map to TRBD1. V dropped 3 bases and J dropped 2; count of bases not matched to a gene: 4. The CDR3 extends over 14 amino acids. Germline V gene data show CDR1 as MDHEN and CDR2 as SYDVKM.

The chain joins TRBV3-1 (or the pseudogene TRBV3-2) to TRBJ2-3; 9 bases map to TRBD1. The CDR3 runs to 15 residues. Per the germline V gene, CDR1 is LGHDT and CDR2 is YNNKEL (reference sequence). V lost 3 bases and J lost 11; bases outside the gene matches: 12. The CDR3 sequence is CASSQAGTGNLWQYF. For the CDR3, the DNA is TGTGCCAGCAGCCAGGCGGGGACAGGGAACCTCTGGCAGTATTTT.

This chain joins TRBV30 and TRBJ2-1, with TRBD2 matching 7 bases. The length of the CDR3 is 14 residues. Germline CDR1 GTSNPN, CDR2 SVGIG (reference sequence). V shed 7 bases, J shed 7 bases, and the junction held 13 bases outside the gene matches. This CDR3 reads CASSGGRGWNEQFF. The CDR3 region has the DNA TGTGCCTCCAGTGGCGGGCGGGGGTGGAATGAGCAGTTCTTC.

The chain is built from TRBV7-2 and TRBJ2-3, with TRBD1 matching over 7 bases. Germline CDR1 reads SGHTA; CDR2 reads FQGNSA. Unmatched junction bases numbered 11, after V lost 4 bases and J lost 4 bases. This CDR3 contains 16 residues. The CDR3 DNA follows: TGTGCCAGCAGCTCCACCGGGACAGCCCCCGCAGATACGCAGTATTTT. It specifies CASSSTGTAPADTQYF.

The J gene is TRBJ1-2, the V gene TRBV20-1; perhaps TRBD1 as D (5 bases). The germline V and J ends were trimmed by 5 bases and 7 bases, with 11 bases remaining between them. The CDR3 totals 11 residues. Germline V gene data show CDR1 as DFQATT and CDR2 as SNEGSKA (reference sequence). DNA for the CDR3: TGCAGTGCTTCTTCGGGGGTTGGCTACACCTTC. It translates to CSASSGVGYTF.

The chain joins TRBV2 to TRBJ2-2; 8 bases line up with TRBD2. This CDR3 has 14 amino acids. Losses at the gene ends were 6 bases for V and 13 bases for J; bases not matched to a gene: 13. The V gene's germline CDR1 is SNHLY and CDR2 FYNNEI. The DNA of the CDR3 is TGTGCCAGCAGCCCGCGGGAGGTTAAACGTGGGCTGTTTTTT. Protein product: CASSPREVKRGLFF.

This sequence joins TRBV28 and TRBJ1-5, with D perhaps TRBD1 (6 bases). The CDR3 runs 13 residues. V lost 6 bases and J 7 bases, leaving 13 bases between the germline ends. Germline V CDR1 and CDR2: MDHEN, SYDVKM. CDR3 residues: CASRETGLQPQHF. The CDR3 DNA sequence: TGTGCCAGCAGGGAGACAGGTTTGCAGCCCCAGCATTTT.